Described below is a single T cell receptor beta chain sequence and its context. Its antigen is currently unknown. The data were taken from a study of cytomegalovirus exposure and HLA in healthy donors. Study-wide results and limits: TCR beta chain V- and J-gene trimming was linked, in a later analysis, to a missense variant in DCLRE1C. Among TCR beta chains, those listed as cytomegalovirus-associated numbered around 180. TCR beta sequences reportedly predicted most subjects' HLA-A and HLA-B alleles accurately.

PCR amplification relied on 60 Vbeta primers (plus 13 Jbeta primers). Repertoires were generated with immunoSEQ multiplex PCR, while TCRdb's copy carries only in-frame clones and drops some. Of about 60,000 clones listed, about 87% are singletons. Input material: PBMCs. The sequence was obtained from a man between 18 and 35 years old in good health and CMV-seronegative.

This CDR3 is CASRSGGAIRSSPLHF. The CDR3 DNA follows: TGTGCCAGCAGGTCAGGGGGCGCGATAAGAAGTTCACCCCTCCACTTT. The rearrangement joins TRBV28 to TRBJ1-6, with TRBD1 matching 8 bases. Losses at the gene ends were 6 bases for V and 9 bases for J; bases not matched to a gene: 13. From germline, CDR1 is MDHEN and CDR2 SYDVKM. The length of the CDR3 is 16 residues.